These 12 T cell receptor beta chains were all obtained from the same sample, sequenced in a study of T cells in tumors and immune-related adverse events. TCRdb's table, derived via immunoSEQ multiplex PCR, lists solely in-frame clones and lacks some. The sample carries about 22,000 clones, about 93% recorded once. The sequencing here drew on lymph node tissue, taken from a patient treated with anti-PD-1 therapy. These receptors were collected from a female donor with metastatic renal cell carcinoma.

This sequence joins TRBV5-1 and TRBJ2-5, with TRBD2 matching over 16 bases. Germline lookup yields CDR1 SGHRS and CDR2 YFSETQ. The CDR3 sequence is 17 residues long. The ends lost 3 bases at V and 5 bases at J; junction bases unmatched: 7. The CDR3 sequence is CASSSPGLAGGPETQYF. The CDR3 DNA reads TGCGCCAGCAGCTCCCCGGGACTAGCGGGAGGGCCTGAGACCCAGTACTTC. The variable domain in full, completed from reference TRBV5-1 and TRBJ2-5, reads KAGVTQTPRYLIKTRGQQVTLSCSPISGHRSVSWYQQTPGQGLQFLFEYFSETQRNKGNFPGRFSGRQFSNSRSEMNVSTLELGDSALYLCASSSPGLAGGPETQYFGPGTRLLVL.

This chain uses TRBV4-1 with TRBJ2-7; the D gene is possibly TRBD2 (6 bases). V lost 3 bases to trimming and J lost 11 bases, with 17 bases between them. The V gene's germline CDR1 is MGHRA and CDR2 YSYEKL. This CDR3 has 13 amino acids. The CDR3 is CASSQPGTPWKYF. The CDR3 nucleotides read TGCGCCAGCAGCCAGCCCGGGACTCCCTGGAAGTACTTC.

This chain joins TRBV13 and TRBJ2-7, with D perhaps being TRBD1 or TRBD2 (6 bases each). CDR1 is PRHDT and CDR2 is FYEKMQ in the germline V gene (reference sequence). Deletions cut 4 bases from V and 5 bases from J, with 18 bases between. The CDR3 is 15 amino acids. The CDR3 sequence is CASSWGAGLNNEQYF. The CDR3 bases are TGTGCCAGCAGCTGGGGGGCAGGGTTAAACAACGAGCAGTACTTC.

DNA of the CDR3: TGTGCCAGCAGCTACGGACGGTACACTGAAGCTTTCTTT. Translated, it gives CASSYGRYTEAFF. This chain joins TRBV9 and TRBJ1-1; D is undetermined. CDR1 and CDR2 (germline): SGDLS, YYNGEE. The CDR3 loop spans 13 amino acids. V lost 4 bases and J lost 3, with 10 bases in between.

The chain is built from TRBV27 and TRBJ1-4; D uncertain. Germline V gene data show CDR1 as MNHEY and CDR2 as SMNVEV (reference sequence). The CDR3 contains 13 residues. Trimming removed 8 bases from V and 5 bases from J, with 12 bases in between. CDR3 nucleotides: TGTGCCAGCCGCTTCACAATGAATGAAAAACTGTTTTTT. It encodes CASRFTMNEKLFF. The full variable domain, its missing parts supplied by reference TRBV27 and TRBJ1-4, is EAQVTQNPRYLITVTGKKLTVTCSQNMNHEYMSWYRQDPGLGLRQIYYSMNVEVTDKGDVPEGYKVSRKEKRNFPLILESPSPNQTSLYFCASRFTMNEKLFFGSGTQLSVL.

This chain connects TRBV19 to TRBJ2-3; possibly TRBD2 for D (5 bases). V shed 3 bases and J shed 2 bases, with 9 bases lying between them. Looked up from germline, CDR1 is LNHDA and CDR2 is SQIVND (reference sequence). The CDR3 consists of 14 residues. The CDR3 loop reads CASSIGGYTDTQYF. The CDR3 bases are TGTGCCAGTAGTATCGGCGGGTACACAGATACGCAGTATTTT. The complete variable domain, with remaining parts taken from reference TRBV19 and TRBJ2-3, reads DGGITQSPKYLFRKEGQNVTLSCEQNLNHDAMYWYRQDPGQGLRLIYYSQIVNDFQKGDIAEGYSVSREKKESFPLTVTSAQKNPTAFYLCASSIGGYTDTQYFGPGTRLTVL.

This chain joins TRBV15 and TRBJ2-7; TRBD1 might be the D (6 bases). This CDR3 comprises 15 residues. CDR1 is LNHNV, CDR2 YYDKDF, per germline (reference sequence). V was cut by 1 base and J by 2 bases, with 12 bases left in between. The CDR3 coding sequence is TGTGCCACCAGCAGAGTAACAGGGTCTCCCTACGAGCAGTACTTC. As protein: CATSRVTGSPYEQYF.

The chain combines TRBV18 with TRBJ2-5; D uncertain. Looked up from germline, CDR1 is KGHSH and CDR2 is LQKENI. V gave up 6 bases and J gave up 2 bases, with 10 bases separating them. This CDR3 region has 13 residues. CDR3 amino acids: CASSPDMQETQYF. The CDR3, as DNA: TGTGCCAGCTCGCCCGACATGCAAGAGACCCAGTACTTC.

V and J are TRBV9 and TRBJ2-3, with unresolved D. V shed 0 bases and J shed 5 bases, with 7 bases lying between them. The CDR3 is 13 amino acids. The germline V gene has CDR1 SGDLS and CDR2 YYNGEE. The CDR3 coding sequence is TGTGCCAGCAGCGTAGGAGAAGGAGATACGCAGTATTTT. Encoded protein: CASSVGEGDTQYF. Together with reference TRBV9 and TRBJ2-3, the CDR3 gives the full variable domain: DSGVTQTPKHLITATGQRVTLRCSPRSGDLSVYWYQQSLDQGLQFLIQYYNGEERAKGNILERFSAQQFPDLHSELNLSSLELGDSALYFCASSVGEGDTQYFGPGTRLTVL.

The table lists this clone with a few counts. V usage is TRBV4-1 and J usage is TRBJ2-5, with TRBD2 as a possible D gene (7 bases). V lost 0 bases, J lost 2 bases, and 10 bases lay in between. The length of the CDR3 is 15 residues. Germline V CDR1 and CDR2: MGHRA, YSYEKL. The CDR3 region is CASSQEGGGQETQYF. In DNA, the CDR3 is TGCGCCAGCAGCCAAGAAGGGGGAGGGCAAGAGACCCAGTACTTC.

This chain links TRBV4-1 with TRBJ1-1; 9 positions agree with TRBD1. Trimming removed 1 base from V and 5 bases from J; junction bases left unmatched: 5. Germline V lookup: CDR1 MGHRA, CDR2 YSYEKL. This CDR3 spans 15 amino acids. CDR3 loop: CASSQGYRGRTEAFF. The DNA for the CDR3 is TGCGCCAGCAGCCAAGGGTACAGGGGGCGAACTGAAGCTTTCTTT.

This clone came up a few times. This rearrangement joins TRBV7-6 to TRBJ1-3; D may be TRBD1 (5 bases). This CDR3 contains 14 residues. CDR1 is SGHVS, CDR2 FNYEAQ, per germline. Trimming stripped 4 bases from V and 4 bases from J, with 11 bases between. The CDR3 nucleotides are TGTGCCAGCAGCTCGGCGAGGGGAGGAAACACCATATATTTT. This gives the protein CASSSARGGNTIYF.